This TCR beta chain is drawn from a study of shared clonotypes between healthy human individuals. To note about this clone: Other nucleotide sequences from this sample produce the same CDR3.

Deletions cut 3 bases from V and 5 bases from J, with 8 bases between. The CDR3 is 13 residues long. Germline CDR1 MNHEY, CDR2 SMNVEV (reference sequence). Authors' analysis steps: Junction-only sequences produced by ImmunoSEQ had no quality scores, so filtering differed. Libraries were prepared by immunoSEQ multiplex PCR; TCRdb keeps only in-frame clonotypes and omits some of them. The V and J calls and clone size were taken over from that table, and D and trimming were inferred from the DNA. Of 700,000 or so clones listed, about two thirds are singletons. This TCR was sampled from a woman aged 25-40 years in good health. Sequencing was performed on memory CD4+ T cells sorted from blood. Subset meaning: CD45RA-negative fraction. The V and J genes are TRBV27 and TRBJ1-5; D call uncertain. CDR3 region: CASSLLADQPQHF. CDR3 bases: TGTGCCAGCAGTTTGTTAGCGGATCAGCCCCAGCATTTT.